The entry below describes one T cell receptor (beta chain). What it recognizes is unknown. Axillary draining lymph nodes of breast cancer patients supplied the node samples. The entry originates in a study of breast tumors, draining lymph nodes, adjacent tissues. Findings and limits, study-wide: Luminal-like breast cancer showed significantly higher tumor–nontumor repertoire similarity than basal-like. The lymph node origin of tumor T cells was framed as consistent with a hypothesis, not demonstrated. Tumors had less TCR diversity than lymph nodes, more than nontumor tissue. The data were judged consistent with most tumor T cells coming from lymph node and expanding in tumor.

The V gene lost 4 bases and the J gene lost 0 bases, with 6 bases spanning the gap. Germline V CDR1 and CDR2: SQVTM, ANQGSEA. The length of the CDR3 is 12 residues. One entry per CDR3 protein results from TCRdb running MiXCR on the multiplex PCR reads. This sample has 200,000 or so distinct CDR3 sequences, with roughly 29% found just once. The chain uses TRBV29-1 and TRBJ1-2, with TRBD1 as a possible D gene (5 bases). The source of this sequence is a female donor with breast cancer. Some clones in this sample may be carry-over from other donors' samples. Sequencing input: axillary lymph node tissue. The CDR3 DNA reads TGCAGCGTTGGACAGTCTAACTATGGCTACACCTTC. Translation gives CSVGQSNYGYTF.